This TCR beta chain was recorded in a study of blood T cell repertoires in COVID-19. On the study more broadly: Samples taken during acute and convalescent COVID-19 were collected in the United States, Italy and Spain. PBMCs, B-cell-depleted T cells, or T cells provided the cDNA or gDNA that made up the material.

The CDR3 extends over 14 amino acids. V was shortened by 0 bases and J by 9 bases, with 12 bases between the two germline ends. Germline assignment: CDR1 LNHDA and CDR2 SQIVND (reference sequence). In the original workflow: How many nucleated cells were present was estimated from reference gene primer amplification. Only in-frame clones appear in the TCRdb table, and some are missing; sequencing was by immunoSEQ multiplex PCR. The D gene and trimming were derived from the DNA, and the V and J assignments and clone size from that table. The data contain 100,000 to 150,000 clones, around 80% of them seen just once; the ten biggest clones take up 3.5% to 4%.

Input material: peripheral blood. The chain recombines TRBV19 with TRBJ1-5; no definite D call. The receptor comes from a woman aged 45 to 65 with acute or convalescent COVID-19. The DNA of the CDR3 is TGTGCCAGTAGTATAGAGGCGGTGGTCGGGCCCCAGCATTTT. Protein sequence: CASSIEAVVGPQHF. Combining the CDR3 with reference TRBV19 and TRBJ1-5 gives the whole variable domain DGGITQSPKYLFRKEGQNVTLSCEQNLNHDAMYWYRQDPGQGLRLIYYSQIVNDFQKGDIAEGYSVSREKKESFPLTVTSAQKNPTAFYLCASSIEAVVGPQHFGDGTRLSIL.